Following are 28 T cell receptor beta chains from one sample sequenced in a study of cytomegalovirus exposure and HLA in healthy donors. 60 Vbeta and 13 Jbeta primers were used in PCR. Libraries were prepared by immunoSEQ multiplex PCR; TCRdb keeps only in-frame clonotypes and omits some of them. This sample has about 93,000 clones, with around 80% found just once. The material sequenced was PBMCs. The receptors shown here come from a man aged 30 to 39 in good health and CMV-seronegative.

The CDR3 protein is CASSEQTGVTRELFF. CDR3 DNA sequence: TGTGCCAGCAGTGAGCAGACAGGGGTCACTCGGGAGCTGTTTTTT. V usage is TRBV6-1 and J usage is TRBJ2-2, with TRBD1 matching 8 bases. This CDR3 comprises 15 residues. CDR1 and CDR2 (germline): MNHNS, SASEGT. The V segment lost 3 bases and the J segment 9 bases; nucleotides outside the gene matches: 9.

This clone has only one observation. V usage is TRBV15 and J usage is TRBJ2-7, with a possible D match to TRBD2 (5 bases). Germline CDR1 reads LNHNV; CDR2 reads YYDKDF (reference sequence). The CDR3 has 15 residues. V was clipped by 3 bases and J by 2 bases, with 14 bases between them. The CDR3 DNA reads TGTGCCACCAGCAGCCCGAGGGTAGATCCCTACGAGCAGTACTTC. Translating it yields CATSSPRVDPYEQYF.

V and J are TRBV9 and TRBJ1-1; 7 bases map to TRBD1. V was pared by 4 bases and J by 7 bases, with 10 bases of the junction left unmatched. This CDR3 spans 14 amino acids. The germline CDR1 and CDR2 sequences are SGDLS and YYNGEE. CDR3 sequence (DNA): TGTGCCAGCAGCCCTGCCGACAGGGCGGTTGAAGCTTTCTTT. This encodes CASSPADRAVEAFF. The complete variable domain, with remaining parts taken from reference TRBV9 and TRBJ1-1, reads DSGVTQTPKHLITATGQRVTLRCSPRSGDLSVYWYQQSLDQGLQFLIQYYNGEERAKGNILERFSAQQFPDLHSELNLSSLELGDSALYFCASSPADRAVEAFFGQGTRLTVV.

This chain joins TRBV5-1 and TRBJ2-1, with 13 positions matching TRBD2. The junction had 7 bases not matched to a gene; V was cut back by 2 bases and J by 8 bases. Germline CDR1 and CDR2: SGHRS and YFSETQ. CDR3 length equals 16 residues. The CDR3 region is CASSFTSGRAIYEQFF. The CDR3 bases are TGCGCCAGCAGCTTCACTAGCGGGAGGGCCATTTATGAGCAGTTCTTC.

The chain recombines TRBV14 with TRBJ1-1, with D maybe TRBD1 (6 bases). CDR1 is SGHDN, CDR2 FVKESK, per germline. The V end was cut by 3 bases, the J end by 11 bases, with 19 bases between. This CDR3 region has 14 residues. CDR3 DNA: TGTGCCAGCAGCCACCGAGGACAGACGTCTGCGGCTTTCTTT. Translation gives CASSHRGQTSAAFF.

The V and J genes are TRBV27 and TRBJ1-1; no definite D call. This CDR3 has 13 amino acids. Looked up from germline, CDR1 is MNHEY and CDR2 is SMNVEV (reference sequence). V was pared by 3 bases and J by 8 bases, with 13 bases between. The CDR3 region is CASSFGVGGEAFF. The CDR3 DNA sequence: TGTGCCAGCAGTTTCGGTGTTGGAGGCGAAGCTTTCTTT.

CDR3 protein: CASSLLGQGTDTQYF. In DNA, the CDR3 is TGTGCCAGCAGTTTACTCGGACAGGGGACAGATACGCAGTATTTT. The chain joins TRBV27 to TRBJ2-3, with TRBD1 matching over 9 bases. The junction had 3 bases not matched to a gene; V was cut back by 2 bases and J by 3 bases. Germline assignment: CDR1 MNHEY and CDR2 SMNVEV (reference sequence). This CDR3 is 15 amino acids long.

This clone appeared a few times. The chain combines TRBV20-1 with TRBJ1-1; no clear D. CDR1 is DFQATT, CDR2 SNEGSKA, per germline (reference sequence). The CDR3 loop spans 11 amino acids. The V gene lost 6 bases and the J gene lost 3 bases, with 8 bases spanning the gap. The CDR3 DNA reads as TGCAGTGCCGTCCCTGACACTGAAGCTTTCTTT. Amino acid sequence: CSAVPDTEAFF.

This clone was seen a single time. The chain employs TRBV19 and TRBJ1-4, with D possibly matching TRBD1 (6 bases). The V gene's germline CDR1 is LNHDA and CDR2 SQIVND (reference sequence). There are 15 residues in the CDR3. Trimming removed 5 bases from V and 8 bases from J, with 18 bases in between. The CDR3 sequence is CASSDTGTVAEKLFF. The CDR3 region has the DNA TGTGCCAGTAGTGATACAGGGACGGTGGCGGAAAAACTGTTTTTT.

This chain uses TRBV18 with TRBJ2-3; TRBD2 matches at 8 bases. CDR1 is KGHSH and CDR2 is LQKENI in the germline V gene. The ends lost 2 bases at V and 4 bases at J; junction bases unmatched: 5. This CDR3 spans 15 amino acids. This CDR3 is CASSPERGRADTQYF. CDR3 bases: TGTGCCAGCTCACCAGAGCGGGGGCGCGCAGATACGCAGTATTTT.

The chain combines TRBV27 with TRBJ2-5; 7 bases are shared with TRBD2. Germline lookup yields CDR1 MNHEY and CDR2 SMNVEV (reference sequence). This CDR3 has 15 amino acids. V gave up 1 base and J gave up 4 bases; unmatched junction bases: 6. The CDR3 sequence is CASSLYAGVRETQYF. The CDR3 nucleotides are TGTGCCAGCAGTTTATACGCGGGAGTACGAGAGACCCAGTACTTC.

Here the CDR3 DNA reads TGTGCCAGCAGTTTCTCTGGGGGCTCAGAGCAGTACGTC. Residues: CASSFSGGSEQYV. V gene TRBV27 combines with J gene TRBJ2-7; tentatively, D is TRBD1 (6 bases). Looked up from germline, CDR1 is MNHEY and CDR2 is SMNVEV (reference sequence). This CDR3 comprises 13 residues. With 3 bases removed from V and 7 bases from J, the gap between germline ends came to 13 bases.

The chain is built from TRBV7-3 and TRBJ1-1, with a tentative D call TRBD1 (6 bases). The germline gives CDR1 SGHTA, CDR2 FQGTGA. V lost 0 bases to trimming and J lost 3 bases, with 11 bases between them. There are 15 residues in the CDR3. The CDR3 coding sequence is TGTGCCAGCAGCTTAACGCCAGGGGATCACACTGAAGCTTTCTTT. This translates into CASSLTPGDHTEAFF.

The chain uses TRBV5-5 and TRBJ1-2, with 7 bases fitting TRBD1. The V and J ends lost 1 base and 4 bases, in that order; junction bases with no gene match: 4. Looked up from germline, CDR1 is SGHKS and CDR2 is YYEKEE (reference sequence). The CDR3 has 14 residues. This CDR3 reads CASSLPDRAYGYTF. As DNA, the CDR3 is TGTGCCAGCAGCTTGCCCGACAGGGCCTATGGCTACACCTTC.

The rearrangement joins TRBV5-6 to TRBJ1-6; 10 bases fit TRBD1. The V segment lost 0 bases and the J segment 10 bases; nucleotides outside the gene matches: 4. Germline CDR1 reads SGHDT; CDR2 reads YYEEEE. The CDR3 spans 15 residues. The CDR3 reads CASSLAGQGYSPLHF. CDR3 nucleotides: TGTGCCAGCAGCTTGGCGGGACAGGGGTACTCACCCCTCCACTTT.

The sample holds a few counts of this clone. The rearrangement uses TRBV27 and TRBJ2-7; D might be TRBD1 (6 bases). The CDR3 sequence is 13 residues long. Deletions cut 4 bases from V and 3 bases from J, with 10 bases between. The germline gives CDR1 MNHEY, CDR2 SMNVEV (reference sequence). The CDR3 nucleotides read TGTGCCAGCAGTTCGGCCAGGGGCTACGAGCAGTACTTC. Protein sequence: CASSSARGYEQYF.

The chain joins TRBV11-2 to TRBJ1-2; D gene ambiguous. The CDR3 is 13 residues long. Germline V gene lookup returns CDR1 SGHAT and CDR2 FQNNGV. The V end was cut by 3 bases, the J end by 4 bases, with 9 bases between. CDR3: CASSLLSGYGYTF. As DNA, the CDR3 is TGTGCCAGCAGCTTGCTGTCGGGCTATGGCTACACCTTC.

CDR3 DNA sequence: TGTGCCAGCAGCCCTAGGGGGGGGAACACTGAAGCTTTCTTT. Its protein product is CASSPRGGNTEAFF. This chain connects TRBV11-2 to TRBJ1-1; the D gene is possibly TRBD1 (6 bases). The V gene lost 5 bases and the J gene lost 1 base, with 11 bases spanning the gap. Germline CDR1 is SGHAT and CDR2 is FQNNGV. The CDR3 contains 14 residues. The entire variable domain, with the rest obtained from reference TRBV11-2 and TRBJ1-1, is as follows: EAGVAQSPRYKIIEKRQSVAFWCNPISGHATLYWYQQILGQGPKLLIQFQNNGVVDDSQLPKDRFSAERLKGVDSTLKIQPAKLEDSAVYLCASSPRGGNTEAFFGQGTRLTVV.

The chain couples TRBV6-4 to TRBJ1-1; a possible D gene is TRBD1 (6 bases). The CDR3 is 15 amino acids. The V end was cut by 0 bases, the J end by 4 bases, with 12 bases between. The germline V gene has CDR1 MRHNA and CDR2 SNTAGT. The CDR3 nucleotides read TGTGCCAGCAGTGACTCGGGGGCGAGGAGCACTGAAGCTTTCTTT. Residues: CASSDSGARSTEAFF.

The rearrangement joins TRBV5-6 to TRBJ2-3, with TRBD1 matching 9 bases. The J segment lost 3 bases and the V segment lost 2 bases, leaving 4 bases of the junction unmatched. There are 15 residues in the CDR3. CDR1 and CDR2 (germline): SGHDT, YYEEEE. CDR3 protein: CASSFRQGETDTQYF. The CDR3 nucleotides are TGTGCCAGCAGCTTCCGACAGGGGGAAACAGATACGCAGTATTTT.

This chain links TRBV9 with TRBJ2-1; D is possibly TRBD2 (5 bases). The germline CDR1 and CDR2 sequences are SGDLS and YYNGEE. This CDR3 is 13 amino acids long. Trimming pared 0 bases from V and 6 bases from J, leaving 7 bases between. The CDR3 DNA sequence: TGTGCCAGCAGCGTAGATGGAGGCAATGAGCAGTTCTTC. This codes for CASSVDGGNEQFF. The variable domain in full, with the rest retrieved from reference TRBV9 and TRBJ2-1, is DSGVTQTPKHLITATGQRVTLRCSPRSGDLSVYWYQQSLDQGLQFLIQYYNGEERAKGNILERFSAQQFPDLHSELNLSSLELGDSALYFCASSVDGGNEQFFGPGTRLTVL.

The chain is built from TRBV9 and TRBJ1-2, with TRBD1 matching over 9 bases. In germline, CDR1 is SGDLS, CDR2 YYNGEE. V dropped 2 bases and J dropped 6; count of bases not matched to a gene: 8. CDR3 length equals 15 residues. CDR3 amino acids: CASSVHPGTGNGYTF. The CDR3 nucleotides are TGTGCCAGCAGCGTCCACCCCGGGACAGGGAATGGCTACACCTTC.

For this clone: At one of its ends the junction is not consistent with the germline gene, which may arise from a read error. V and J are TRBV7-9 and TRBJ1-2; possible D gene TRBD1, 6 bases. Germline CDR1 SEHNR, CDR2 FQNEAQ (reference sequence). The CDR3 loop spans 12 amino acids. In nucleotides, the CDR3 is TGTTCCAGCATCCCTGAGGGGGTCGGCTACACCTTC. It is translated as CSSIPEGVGYTF.

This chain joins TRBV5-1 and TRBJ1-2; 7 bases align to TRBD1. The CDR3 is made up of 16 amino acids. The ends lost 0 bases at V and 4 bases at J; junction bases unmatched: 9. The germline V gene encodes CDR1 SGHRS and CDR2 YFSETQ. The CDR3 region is CASSLDRGTAAYGYTF. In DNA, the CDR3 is TGCGCCAGCAGCTTGGATCGGGGGACAGCGGCCTATGGCTACACCTTC. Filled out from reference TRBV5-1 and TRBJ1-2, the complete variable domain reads KAGVTQTPRYLIKTRGQQVTLSCSPISGHRSVSWYQQTPGQGLQFLFEYFSETQRNKGNFPGRFSGRQFSNSRSEMNVSTLELGDSALYLCASSLDRGTAAYGYTFGSGTRLTVV.

The CDR3 DNA sequence: TGTGCCAGCAGTAGGGACTCCACCTCTGGAAACACCATATATTTT. Translated: CASSRDSTSGNTIYF. The chain carries TRBV28 and TRBJ1-3, with a weak D call TRBD1 (5 bases). The germline CDR1 and CDR2 sequences are MDHEN and SYDVKM. The V end lost 5 bases, the J end lost 0 bases, and 11 bases lay between the germline ends. This CDR3 is 15 amino acids long. Based on the CDR3 plus reference TRBV28 and TRBJ1-3, the full variable domain is DVKVTQSSRYLVKRTGEKVFLECVQDMDHENMFWYRQDPGLGLRLIYFSYDVKMKEKGDIPEGYSVSREKKERFSLILESASTNQTSMYLCASSRDSTSGNTIYFGEGSWLTVV.

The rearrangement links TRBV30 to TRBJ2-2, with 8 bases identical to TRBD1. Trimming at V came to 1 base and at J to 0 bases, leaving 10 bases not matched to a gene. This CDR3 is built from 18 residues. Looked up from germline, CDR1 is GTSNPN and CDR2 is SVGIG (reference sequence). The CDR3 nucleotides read TGTGCCTGGAGTGCCCCAACTGGGGGACAGGCGAACACCGGGGAGCTGTTTTTT. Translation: CAWSAPTGGQANTGELFF.

The CDR3 loop is CASSLEAGDKAGELFF. In DNA form, the CDR3 reads TGTGCCAGCAGCTTAGAAGCGGGAGATAAAGCCGGGGAGCTGTTTTTT. V usage is TRBV7-7 and J usage is TRBJ2-2; 8 bases are shared with TRBD2. CDR1 and CDR2 (germline): SSHAT, FNYEAQ (reference sequence). Trimming removed 1 base from V and 6 bases from J; junction bases left unmatched: 7. This CDR3 comprises 16 residues.

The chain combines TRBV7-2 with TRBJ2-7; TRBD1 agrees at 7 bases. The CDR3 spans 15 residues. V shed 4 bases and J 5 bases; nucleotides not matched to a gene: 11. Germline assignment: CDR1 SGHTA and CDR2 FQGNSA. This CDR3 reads CASSYRQGRADEQYF. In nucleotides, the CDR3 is TGTGCCAGCAGCTACCGACAGGGTCGGGCCGACGAGCAGTACTTC.